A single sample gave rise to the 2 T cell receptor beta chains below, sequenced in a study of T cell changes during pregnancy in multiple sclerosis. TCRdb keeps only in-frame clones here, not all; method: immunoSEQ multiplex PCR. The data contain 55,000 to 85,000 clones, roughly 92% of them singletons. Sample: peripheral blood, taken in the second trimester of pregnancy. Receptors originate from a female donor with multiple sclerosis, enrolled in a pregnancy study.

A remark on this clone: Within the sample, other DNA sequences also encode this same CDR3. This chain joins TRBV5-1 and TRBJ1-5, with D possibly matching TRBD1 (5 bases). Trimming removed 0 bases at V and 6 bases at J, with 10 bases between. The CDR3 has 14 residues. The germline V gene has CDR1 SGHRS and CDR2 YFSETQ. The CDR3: CASSLGQGSQPQHF. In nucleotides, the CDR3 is TGCGCCAGCAGCTTGGGGCAGGGAAGTCAGCCCCAGCATTTT.

The CDR3 DNA reads TGCGCCAGCAGCTACGACACCTTTAGCGGGGGATCCTACGAGCAGTACTTC. Its translation is CASSYDTFSGGSYEQYF. V is TRBV4-1 and J is TRBJ2-7; the match to TRBD2 covers 9 bases. V was clipped by 5 bases and J by 1 base; unmatched bases: 12. CDR1 and CDR2 (germline): MGHRA, YSYEKL. CDR3 length: 17 residues.